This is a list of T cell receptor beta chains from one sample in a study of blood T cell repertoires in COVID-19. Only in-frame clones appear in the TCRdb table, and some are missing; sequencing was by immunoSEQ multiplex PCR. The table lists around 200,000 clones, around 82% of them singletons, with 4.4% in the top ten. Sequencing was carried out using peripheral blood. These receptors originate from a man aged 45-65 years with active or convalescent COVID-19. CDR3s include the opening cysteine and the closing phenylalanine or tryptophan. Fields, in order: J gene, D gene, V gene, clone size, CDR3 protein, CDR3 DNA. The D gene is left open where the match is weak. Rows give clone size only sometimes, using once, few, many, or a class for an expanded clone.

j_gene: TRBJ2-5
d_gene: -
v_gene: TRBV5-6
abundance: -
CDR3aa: CASSLGLQVGETQYF
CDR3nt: TGTGCCAGCAGCTTGGGGCTACAAGTCGGGGAGACCCAGTACTTC

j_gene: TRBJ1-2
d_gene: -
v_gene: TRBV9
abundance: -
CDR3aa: CASSDLGDYGYTF
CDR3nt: TGTGCCAGCAGTGACCTAGGGGACTATGGCTACACCTTC

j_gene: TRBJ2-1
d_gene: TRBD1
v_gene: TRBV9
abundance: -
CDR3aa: CASSFQGQGAIDEQFF
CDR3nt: TGTGCCAGCAGCTTCCAAGGACAGGGGGCAATCGATGAGCAGTTCTTC

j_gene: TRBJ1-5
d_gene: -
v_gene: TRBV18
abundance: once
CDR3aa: CASSPAGGSNQPQHF
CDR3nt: TGTGCCAGCTCCCCCGCGGGGGGTTCAAATCAGCCCCAGCATTTT

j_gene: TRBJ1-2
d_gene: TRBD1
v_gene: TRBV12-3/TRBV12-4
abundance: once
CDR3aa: CASSPTGVGYTF
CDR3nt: TGTGCCAGCAGTCCGACAGGGGTCGGCTACACCTTC

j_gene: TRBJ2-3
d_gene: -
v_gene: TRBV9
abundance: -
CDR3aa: CASSVRHTPTGTQSTDTQYF
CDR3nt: TGTGCCAGCAGCGTAAGACACACCCCGACCGGGACTCAAAGCACAGATACGCAGTATTTT

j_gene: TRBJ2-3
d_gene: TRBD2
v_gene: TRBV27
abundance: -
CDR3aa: CASSFRLAGDYTQYF
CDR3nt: TGTGCCAGCAGTTTCCGACTAGCGGGGGATTATACGCAGTATTTT

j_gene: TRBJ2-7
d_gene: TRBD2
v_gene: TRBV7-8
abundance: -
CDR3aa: CASSLVASGGVYSYEQYF
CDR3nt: TGTGCCAGCAGCTTAGTGGCTAGCGGGGGGGTTTACTCCTACGAGCAGTACTTC

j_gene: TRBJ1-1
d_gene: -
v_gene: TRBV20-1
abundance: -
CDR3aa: CSASDPGLEYTEAFF
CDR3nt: TGCAGTGCTAGTGATCCTGGGCTCGAGTACACTGAAGCTTTCTTT

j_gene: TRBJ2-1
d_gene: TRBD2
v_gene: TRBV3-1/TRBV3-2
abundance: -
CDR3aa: CASSQDTSGGPREQFF
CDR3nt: TGTGCCAGCAGCCAAGATACTAGCGGGGGGCCACGGGAGCAGTTCTTC

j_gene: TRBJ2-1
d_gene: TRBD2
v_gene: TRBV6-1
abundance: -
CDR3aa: CASSGLAGLSSSYNEQFF
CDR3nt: TGTGCCAGCAGTGGGCTAGCGGGACTTTCGAGCTCCTACAATGAGCAGTTCTTC

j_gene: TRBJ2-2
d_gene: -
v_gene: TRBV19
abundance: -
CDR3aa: CASSSGGGAGELFF
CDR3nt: TGTGCCAGTAGTTCAGGTGGGGGCGCCGGGGAGCTGTTTTTT

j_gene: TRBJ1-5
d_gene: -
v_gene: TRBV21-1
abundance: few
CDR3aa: CASSKGLQGAFLENSNQPQHF
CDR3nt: TGTGCCAGCAGCAAAGGGCTTCAGGGGGCCTTCCTCGAGAATAGCAATCAGCCCCAGCATTTT

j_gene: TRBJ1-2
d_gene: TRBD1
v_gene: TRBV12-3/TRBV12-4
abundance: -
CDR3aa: CASSFDRDYGYTF
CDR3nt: TGTGCCAGCAGTTTCGACAGGGACTATGGCTACACCTTC

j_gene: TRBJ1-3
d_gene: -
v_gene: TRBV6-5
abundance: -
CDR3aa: CASSPGGNTIYF
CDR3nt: TGTGCCAGCAGTCCCGGGGGAAACACCATATATTTT

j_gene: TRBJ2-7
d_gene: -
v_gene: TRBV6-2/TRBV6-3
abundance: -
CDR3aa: CASSDPLRGSVYEQYF
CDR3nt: TGTGCCAGCAGTGACCCTCTCAGGGGTTCCGTCTACGAGCAGTACTTC

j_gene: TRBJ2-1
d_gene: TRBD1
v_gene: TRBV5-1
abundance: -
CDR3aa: CASSLADRGHNEQFF
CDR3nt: TGCGCCAGCAGCTTGGCCGACAGGGGCCACAATGAGCAGTTCTTC

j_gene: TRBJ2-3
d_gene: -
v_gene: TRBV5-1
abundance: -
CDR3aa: CASSLGVGTDTQYF
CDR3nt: TGCGCCAGCAGCTTAGGAGTGGGCACAGATACGCAGTATTTT

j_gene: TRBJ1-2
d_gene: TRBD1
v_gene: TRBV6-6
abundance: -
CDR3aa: CASRHQRGQGAGGYTF
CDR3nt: TGTGCCAGCAGACACCAAAGAGGACAGGGGGCAGGTGGCTACACCTTC

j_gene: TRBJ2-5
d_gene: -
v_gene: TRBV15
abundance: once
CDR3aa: CATSSTAGETQYF
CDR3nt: TGTGCCACCAGCTCTACCGCGGGGGAGACCCAGTACTTC

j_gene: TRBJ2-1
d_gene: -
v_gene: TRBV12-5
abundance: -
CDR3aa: CASAPQGAISEQFF
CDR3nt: TGTGCTAGTGCCCCCCAGGGTGCTATAAGCGAGCAGTTCTTC

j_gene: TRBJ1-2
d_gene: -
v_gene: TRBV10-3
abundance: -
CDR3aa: CASGSGVYGYTF
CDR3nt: TGTGCCAGTGGAAGCGGGGTGTATGGCTACACCTTC

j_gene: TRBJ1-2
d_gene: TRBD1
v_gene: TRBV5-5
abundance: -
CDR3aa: CASSLEDRGYGYTF
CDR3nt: TGTGCCAGCAGCTTGGAGGACAGGGGGTATGGCTACACCTTC

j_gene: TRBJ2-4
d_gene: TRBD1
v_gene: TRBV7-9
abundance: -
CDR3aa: CASSAAGGIVDIQYF
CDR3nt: TGTGCCAGCTCCGCGGCAGGGGGCATCGTGGACATTCAGTACTTC

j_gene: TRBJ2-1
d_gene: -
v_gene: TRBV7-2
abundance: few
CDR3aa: CASSPGPGLGNEQFF
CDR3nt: TGTGCCAGCAGCCCAGGCCCAGGGCTGGGCAATGAGCAGTTCTTC

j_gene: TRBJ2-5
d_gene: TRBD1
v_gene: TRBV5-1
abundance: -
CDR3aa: CASSAGTGAQETQYF
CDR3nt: TGCGCCAGCAGCGCGGGGACAGGGGCTCAAGAGACCCAGTACTTC

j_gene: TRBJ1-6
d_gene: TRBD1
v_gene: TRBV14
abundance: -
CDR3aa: CASSQAQGANSPLHF
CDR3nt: TGTGCCAGCAGCCAAGCCCAGGGGGCGAATTCACCCCTCCACTTT

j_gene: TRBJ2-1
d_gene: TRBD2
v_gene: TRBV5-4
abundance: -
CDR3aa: CASSLTSGGASSYNEQFF
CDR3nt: TGTGCCAGCAGCTTGACTAGCGGGGGGGCGAGCTCCTACAATGAGCAGTTCTTC

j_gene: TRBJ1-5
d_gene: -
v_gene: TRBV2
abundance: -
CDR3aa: CASASGLDQPQHF
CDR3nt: TGTGCCAGCGCGTCGGGGTTGGATCAGCCCCAGCATTTT

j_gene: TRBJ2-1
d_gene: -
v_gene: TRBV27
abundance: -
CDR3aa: CASSLSSQSYNEQFF
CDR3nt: TGTGCCAGCAGTTTATCGTCACAGTCCTACAATGAGCAGTTCTTC